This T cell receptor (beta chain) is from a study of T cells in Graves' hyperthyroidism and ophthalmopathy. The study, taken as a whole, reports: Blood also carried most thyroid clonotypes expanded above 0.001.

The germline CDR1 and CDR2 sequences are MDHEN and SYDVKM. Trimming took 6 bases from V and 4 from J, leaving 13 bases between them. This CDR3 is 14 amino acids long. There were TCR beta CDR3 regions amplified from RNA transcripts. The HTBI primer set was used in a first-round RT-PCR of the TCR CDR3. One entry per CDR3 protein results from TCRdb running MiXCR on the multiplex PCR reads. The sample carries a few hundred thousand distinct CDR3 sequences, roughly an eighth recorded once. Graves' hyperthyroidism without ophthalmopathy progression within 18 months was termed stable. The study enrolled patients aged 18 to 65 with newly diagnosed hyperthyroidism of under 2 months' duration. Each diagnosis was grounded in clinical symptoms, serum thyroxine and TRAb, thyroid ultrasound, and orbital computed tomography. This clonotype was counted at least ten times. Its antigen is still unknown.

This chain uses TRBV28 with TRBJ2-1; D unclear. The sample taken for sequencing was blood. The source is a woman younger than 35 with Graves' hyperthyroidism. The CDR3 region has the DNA TGTGCCAGCAGGTCTCCGATAACATACAATGAGCAGTTCTTC. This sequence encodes CASRSPITYNEQFF.